Detailed here is one TCR beta chain. Its matching antigen is unknown. The assay was immunoSEQ multiplex PCR, and TCRdb's table has in-frame clones only and misses some. The table has some 2.1 million clones, about 95% seen once; the top ten hold 1% to 1.3%. This sample was included in a study of shared clonotypes between healthy human individuals. Study-wide background: The people who gave samples were two women and a few men aged 18 to 49.

CD45RO-negative, CCR7-selected cells formed the naive CD8 fraction, which excluded terminally differentiated effector memory CD45RA+ cells. Donors included only healthy HIV-negative adults lacking recent acute infections or vaccinations. Study outcomes and limitations: Rarefaction curves obtained for sorted subsets showed sequencing incomplete despite large depth.

The clonotype originates from a man aged 18 to 29 in good health. What was sequenced was naive CD8+ T cells sorted from blood.

The CDR3 DNA reads as TGTGCCAGCAGTTACCCGGCCCCTGAAGCTTTCTTT. Protein: CASSYPAPEAFF. This chain uses TRBV6-6 with TRBJ1-1, with unresolved D. Germline loops: CDR1 MNHNY, CDR2 SVGAGI (reference sequence). The CDR3 spans 12 residues. V lost 2 bases and J lost 6, with 7 bases in between.